This TCR beta chain was captured in a study of CD8 T cells in Susac syndrome. TCR beta sequences were obtained from blood CD8+ and CD4+ T cells. TEMRA cells were FACS-enriched, unlike CD8+ and CD4+ T cells, which were negatively isolated. RNA, at about 0.45 to 1 ug, was reverse transcribed with random hexamers. Amplification of TCR beta CDR3 by immunoSEQ multiplex PCR spanned 54 Vbeta and 13 Jbeta. MiXCR, run by TCRdb on the immunoSEQ multiplex PCR reads, gives a single entry per CDR3 protein. This sample has 55,000 to 75,000 distinct CDR3 sequences, with just over 90% found just once. The CDR3 sequence is 15 residues long. Germline V CDR1 and CDR2: SGHRS, YFSETQ. V gave up 0 bases and J gave up 0 bases; unmatched junction bases: 3.

The receptor comes from a human donor with Susac syndrome. The sample was CD4+ T cells from PBMCs. J is TRBJ2-7 and V is TRBV5-1; 7 bases line up with TRBD1. The CDR3 spells CASSLEWDSSYEQYF. The CDR3 coding sequence is TGCGCCAGCAGCTTGGAGTGGGACAGCTCCTACGAGCAGTACTTC.